The T cell receptor beta chain under discussion was sequenced for a study of blood T cell repertoires in COVID-19. This CDR3 has 15 residues. Trimming took 3 bases from V and 4 from J; bases not matched to a gene: 8. CDR1 and CDR2 from the germline V gene are SGHTA and FQGNSA. Libraries were prepared by immunoSEQ multiplex PCR; TCRdb keeps only in-frame clonotypes and omits some of them. The sample shows fewer than 150,000 clones, around 87% of them seen only once. In Seattle, patients joined the study during active infection and were tracked longitudinally. This clonotype was sampled from a woman aged 55-70 years with COVID-19, enrolled during active disease. J is TRBJ1-2 and V is TRBV7-2, with 7 positions matching TRBD1. Material: peripheral blood. In DNA, the CDR3 is TGTGCCAGCAGCTTCCCCCCGGGACAGTCCTATGGCTACACCTTC. Residues: CASSFPPGQSYGYTF.